This is a list of T cell receptor beta chains from one sample in a study of T cell clones after liver transplantation. Some clones are missing from TCRdb's copy, which holds only in-frame ones; the method was immunoSEQ multiplex PCR. The table includes approximately 55,000 clones, 65% to 80% detected once. The sample was CD4+ T cells from blood, taken more than 53 months after liver transplant. The receptor set was obtained from a human patient who received a liver transplant. Some T cells may be transferred from the graft donor. Both conserved end residues are part of each CDR3. A D gene is named only where the DNA matches it firmly. Only some rows state a clone size, as once, few, many or a class for expanded clones.

d_gene: .; j_gene: TRBJ1-5; v_gene: TRBV6-1; abundance: .; CDR3aa: CASSPDRNNQPQHF; CDR3nt: TGTGCCAGCAGTCCCGACAGAAACAATCAGCCCCAGCATTTT
d_gene: TRBD2; j_gene: TRBJ2-3; v_gene: TRBV9; abundance: few; CDR3aa: CASSVDSGATDTQYF; CDR3nt: TGTGCCAGCAGCGTAGACAGCGGGGCTACAGATACGCAGTATTTT
d_gene: .; j_gene: TRBJ1-3; v_gene: TRBV7-8; abundance: few; CDR3aa: CASSPREGDSGNTIYF; CDR3nt: TGTGCCAGCAGCCCGCGCGAGGGGGACTCTGGAAACACCATATATTTT
d_gene: .; j_gene: TRBJ2-1; v_gene: TRBV11-1; abundance: .; CDR3aa: CASSLIRGNEQFF; CDR3nt: TGTGCCAGCAGCTTAATTAGAGGGAATGAGCAGTTCTTC
d_gene: TRBD1; j_gene: TRBJ2-5; v_gene: TRBV2; abundance: .; CDR3aa: CASSRDRGRKTQYF; CDR3nt: TGTGCCAGCAGTCGGGACAGGGGACGAAAGACCCAGTACTTC
d_gene: TRBD1; j_gene: TRBJ2-7; v_gene: TRBV30; abundance: .; CDR3aa: CAWTGGTVTYEQYF; CDR3nt: TGTGCCTGGACCGGTGGGACAGTAACCTACGAGCAGTACTTC
d_gene: TRBD1; j_gene: TRBJ1-6; v_gene: TRBV27; abundance: .; CDR3aa: CASSLRTGGDSPLHF; CDR3nt: TGTGCCAGCAGTTTGAGGACAGGGGGAGATTCACCCCTCCACTTT
d_gene: .; j_gene: TRBJ2-2; v_gene: TRBV5-4; abundance: .; CDR3aa: CASSLDPGLNTGELFF; CDR3nt: TGTGCCAGCAGCTTGGACCCGGGACTGAACACCGGGGAGCTGTTTTTT
d_gene: TRBD2; j_gene: TRBJ2-2; v_gene: TRBV7-3; abundance: .; CDR3aa: CASSLTTLGLAPQAGELFF; CDR3nt: TGTGCCAGCAGCTTAACGACGCTGGGACTAGCCCCGCAGGCCGGGGAGCTGTTTTTT
d_gene: TRBD1; j_gene: TRBJ1-2; v_gene: TRBV7-2; abundance: .; CDR3aa: CASSFDRVTNGYTF; CDR3nt: TGTGCCAGCAGCTTCGACAGGGTAACTAATGGCTACACCTTC
d_gene: .; j_gene: TRBJ2-3; v_gene: TRBV11-3; abundance: .; CDR3aa: CASSLGRGSDTQYF; CDR3nt: TGTGCCAGCAGCTTAGGAAGGGGCTCAGATACGCAGTATTTT
d_gene: TRBD2; j_gene: TRBJ2-1; v_gene: TRBV6-1; abundance: few; CDR3aa: CASSETTSGYNEQFF; CDR3nt: TGTGCCAGCAGTGAAACGACTAGCGGCTACAATGAGCAGTTCTTC
d_gene: .; j_gene: TRBJ1-3; v_gene: TRBV28; abundance: .; CDR3aa: CASSPWTIHGNTIYF; CDR3nt: TGTGCCAGCAGTCCCTGGACGATTCATGGAAACACCATATATTTT
d_gene: .; j_gene: TRBJ2-4; v_gene: TRBV29-1; abundance: few; CDR3aa: CSATRDILAKNIQYF; CDR3nt: TGCAGCGCCACCCGGGACATCCTAGCCAAAAACATTCAGTACTTC
d_gene: .; j_gene: TRBJ1-2; v_gene: TRBV7-9; abundance: once; CDR3aa: CASSSSAGDYGYTF; CDR3nt: TGTGCCAGCAGCTCATCCGCAGGGGACTATGGCTACACCTTC
d_gene: .; j_gene: TRBJ1-5; v_gene: TRBV27; abundance: .; CDR3aa: CASSLEGRQPQHF; CDR3nt: TGTGCCAGCAGTTTGGAGGGACGGCAGCCCCAGCATTTT
d_gene: TRBD1; j_gene: TRBJ1-4; v_gene: TRBV28; abundance: .; CDR3aa: CASSLGDRVVQNEKLFF; CDR3nt: TGTGCCAGCAGTTTGGGTGACAGGGTGGTTCAAAATGAAAAACTGTTTTTT
d_gene: .; j_gene: TRBJ1-2; v_gene: TRBV19; abundance: .; CDR3aa: CASSSRVGNYGYTF; CDR3nt: TGTGCCAGTTCGAGCAGGGTGGGGAACTATGGCTACACCTTC
d_gene: .; j_gene: TRBJ2-2; v_gene: TRBV18; abundance: .; CDR3aa: CASSQDTSNTGELFF; CDR3nt: TGTGCCAGCTCACAGGACACGTCGAACACCGGGGAGCTGTTTTTT
d_gene: TRBD1; j_gene: TRBJ1-2; v_gene: TRBV7-2; abundance: few; CDR3aa: CASSTLGQGAYGYTF; CDR3nt: TGTGCCAGCAGCACTTTAGGACAGGGCGCCTATGGCTACACCTTC
d_gene: .; j_gene: TRBJ1-2; v_gene: TRBV15; abundance: .; CDR3aa: CATSRDNSRGTNYGYTF; CDR3nt: TGTGCCACCAGCAGAGATAATAGCCGGGGAACTAACTATGGCTACACCTTC
d_gene: .; j_gene: TRBJ1-1; v_gene: TRBV28; abundance: .; CDR3aa: CASSFIRQAEAFF; CDR3nt: TGTGCCAGCAGTTTTATTAGACAGGCTGAAGCTTTCTTT
d_gene: .; j_gene: TRBJ2-5; v_gene: TRBV18; abundance: .; CDR3aa: CASSPEEETQYF; CDR3nt: TGTGCCAGCTCACCAGAGGAGGAGACCCAGTACTTC
d_gene: .; j_gene: TRBJ2-7; v_gene: TRBV2; abundance: .; CDR3aa: CASTGNEQYF; CDR3nt: TGTGCCAGCACAGGGAACGAGCAGTACTTC
d_gene: .; j_gene: TRBJ2-7; v_gene: TRBV2; abundance: .; CDR3aa: CASSEISYEQYF; CDR3nt: TGTGCCAGCAGTGAAATTTCCTACGAGCAGTACTTC
d_gene: .; j_gene: TRBJ1-2; v_gene: TRBV21-1; abundance: .; CDR3aa: CASSKFRDGYTF; CDR3nt: TGTGCCAGCAGCAAATTCCGGGATGGCTACACCTTC
d_gene: .; j_gene: TRBJ2-7; v_gene: TRBV28; abundance: .; CDR3aa: CASGIRYEQYF; CDR3nt: TGTGCCAGCGGCATTCGTTACGAGCAGTACTTC
d_gene: .; j_gene: TRBJ1-1; v_gene: TRBV28; abundance: .; CDR3aa: CASNPTAPNTEAFF; CDR3nt: TGTGCCAGCAACCCCACGGCGCCGAACACTGAAGCTTTCTTT
d_gene: .; j_gene: TRBJ2-5; v_gene: TRBV7-2; abundance: .; CDR3aa: CASTPGTPRPQETQYF; CDR3nt: TGTGCCAGCACCCCCGGGACACCTCGACCACAAGAGACCCAGTACTTC
d_gene: .; j_gene: TRBJ2-7; v_gene: TRBV5-1; abundance: .; CDR3aa: CASSLQGLYEQYF; CDR3nt: TGCGCCAGCAGCTTACAGGGCCTATACGAGCAGTACTTC
d_gene: TRBD1; j_gene: TRBJ1-5; v_gene: TRBV6-1; abundance: .; CDR3aa: CASSERAGTESYQPQHF; CDR3nt: TGTGCCAGCAGTGAAAGGGCCGGGACAGAGTCTTATCAGCCCCAGCATTTT
d_gene: .; j_gene: TRBJ1-5; v_gene: TRBV19; abundance: .; CDR3aa: CASKDPLEYQPQHF; CDR3nt: TGTGCCAGTAAGGACCCCCTTGAATATCAGCCCCAGCATTTT
d_gene: .; j_gene: TRBJ2-2; v_gene: TRBV6-4; abundance: .; CDR3aa: CASSDPGRTGELFF; CDR3nt: TGTGCCAGCAGTGATCCAGGACGCACCGGGGAGCTGTTTTTT
d_gene: TRBD2; j_gene: TRBJ2-7; v_gene: TRBV7-9; abundance: .; CDR3aa: CASSLEAGSGGLTFYEQYF; CDR3nt: TGTGCCAGCAGCTTAGAGGCAGGGTCGGGAGGGCTGACTTTCTACGAGCAGTACTTC
d_gene: TRBD1; j_gene: TRBJ2-7; v_gene: TRBV28; abundance: .; CDR3aa: CASKGTGGRGYEQYF; CDR3nt: TGTGCCAGCAAAGGGACAGGGGGGAGGGGCTACGAGCAGTACTTC
d_gene: TRBD1; j_gene: TRBJ2-7; v_gene: TRBV7-2; abundance: once; CDR3aa: CASSPTGGRDEQYF; CDR3nt: TGTGCCAGCAGCCCGACAGGGGGCAGGGACGAGCAGTACTTC
d_gene: .; j_gene: TRBJ2-7; v_gene: TRBV5-1; abundance: .; CDR3aa: CASSYLTGRSLYEQYF; CDR3nt: TGCGCCAGCAGCTACCTGACAGGCCGGAGCTTGTACGAGCAGTACTTC
d_gene: .; j_gene: TRBJ1-1; v_gene: TRBV6-1; abundance: .; CDR3aa: CASSEPREAFF; CDR3nt: TGTGCCAGCAGTGAGCCCCGAGAAGCTTTCTTT
d_gene: .; j_gene: TRBJ1-2; v_gene: TRBV19; abundance: .; CDR3aa: CASSIRGEAISYTF; CDR3nt: TGTGCCAGTAGTATCCGGGGGGAAGCTATTAGCTACACCTTC
d_gene: .; j_gene: TRBJ1-6; v_gene: TRBV6-5; abundance: .; CDR3aa: CASSNTEGVGSPLHF; CDR3nt: TGTGCCAGCAGCAATACTGAGGGTGTTGGCTCACCCCTCCACTTT
d_gene: .; j_gene: TRBJ2-7; v_gene: TRBV11-3; abundance: once; CDR3aa: CASSGGFAYEQYF; CDR3nt: TGTGCCAGCAGTGGGGGTTTCGCCTACGAGCAGTACTTC
d_gene: .; j_gene: TRBJ2-6; v_gene: TRBV9; abundance: .; CDR3aa: CASSVVGSGANVLTF; CDR3nt: TGTGCCAGCAGCGTAGTAGGCTCTGGGGCCAACGTCCTGACTTTC
d_gene: .; j_gene: TRBJ1-5; v_gene: TRBV6-5; abundance: few; CDR3aa: CASSRTENQPQHF; CDR3nt: TGTGCCAGCAGTCGGACAGAGAATCAGCCCCAGCATTTT
d_gene: .; j_gene: TRBJ2-7; v_gene: TRBV7-2; abundance: few; CDR3aa: CASSLDSGAYEQYF; CDR3nt: TGTGCCAGCAGCTTAGACTCGGGGGCCTACGAGCAGTACTTC
d_gene: .; j_gene: TRBJ2-7; v_gene: TRBV7-8; abundance: once; CDR3aa: CASSLGREREQYF; CDR3nt: TGTGCCAGCAGCTTAGGCCGAGAACGTGAGCAGTACTTC
d_gene: .; j_gene: TRBJ1-6; v_gene: TRBV4-2; abundance: .; CDR3aa: CASSQDYRDSPLHF; CDR3nt: TGTGCCAGCAGCCAAGATTACAGGGATTCACCCCTCCACTTT
d_gene: .; j_gene: TRBJ2-1; v_gene: TRBV11-2; abundance: once; CDR3aa: CASSQAGLSYNEQFF; CDR3nt: TGTGCCAGCAGCCAAGCCGGGCTTTCCTACAATGAGCAGTTCTTC
d_gene: TRBD2; j_gene: TRBJ2-5; v_gene: TRBV5-1; abundance: .; CDR3aa: CASSTGLAQATQYF; CDR3nt: TGCGCCAGCAGCACCGGACTAGCTCAAGCGACCCAGTACTTC
d_gene: TRBD1; j_gene: TRBJ1-2; v_gene: TRBV5-6; abundance: few; CDR3aa: CASSYPDRGPYGYTF; CDR3nt: TGTGCCAGCAGCTACCCTGACAGGGGACCCTATGGCTACACCTTC
d_gene: .; j_gene: TRBJ2-7; v_gene: TRBV6-1; abundance: .; CDR3aa: CASSDSAGDSYEQYF; CDR3nt: TGTGCCAGCAGTGACTCGGCAGGGGACTCCTACGAGCAGTACTTC
d_gene: .; j_gene: TRBJ2-2; v_gene: TRBV6-1; abundance: .; CDR3aa: CASSEVRGAGELFF; CDR3nt: TGTGCCAGCAGTGAAGTTAGGGGGGCCGGGGAGCTGTTTTTT
d_gene: TRBD2; j_gene: TRBJ2-6; v_gene: TRBV2; abundance: .; CDR3aa: CASSRGEESGANVLTF; CDR3nt: TGTGCCAGCAGCCGGGGGGAGGAATCTGGGGCCAACGTCCTGACTTTC
d_gene: .; j_gene: TRBJ1-6; v_gene: TRBV5-6; abundance: few; CDR3aa: CASSFGRVAQNSPLHF; CDR3nt: TGTGCCAGCAGCTTCGGCAGGGTCGCACAAAATTCACCCCTCCACTTT